The clone carrying this TCR beta chain was counted between two and nine times. Antigen specificity is unknown. These data belong to a study of CD8 T cells in ankylosing spondylitis. Study conclusions and caveats: Blood from ankylosing spondylitis patients appeared to carry a characteristic roughly eight-variant TCR beta motif. Past studies reported some motif variants in reactive arthritis synovial fluid and blood.

TCRdb fed the 5' RACE reads into MiXCR, producing one record per CDR3 protein. Of approximately 24,000 distinct CDR3 sequences listed, 10% to 15% are singletons. The CDR3 has 15 amino acids. In germline, CDR1 is SGHRS, CDR2 YFSETQ. V lost 0 bases to trimming and J lost 3 bases; unmatched junction nucleotides: 6. The sequencing sample was made of blood. The source of this sequence is a male donor with ankylosing spondylitis or in good health (not recorded which). The chain links TRBV5-1 to TRBJ2-7; 7 nucleotides line up with TRBD1. The CDR3 nucleotides read TGCGCCAGCAGCTTGGCCTCGGGGACAGTCTACGAGCAGTACTTC. This translates into CASSLASGTVYEQYF. Drawing the rest from reference TRBV5-1 and TRBJ2-7, the complete variable domain is KAGVTQTPRYLIKTRGQQVTLSCSPISGHRSVSWYQQTPGQGLQFLFEYFSETQRNKGNFPGRFSGRQFSNSRSEMNVSTLELGDSALYLCASSLASGTVYEQYFGPGTRLTVT.